A single sample gave rise to the 13 T cell receptor beta chains below, sequenced in a study of T cell changes during pregnancy in multiple sclerosis. Here immunoSEQ multiplex PCR was the method, and the copy in TCRdb shows in-frame clones only, minus some. The data contain 35,000 to 45,000 clones, 70% to 90% of them singletons. The input for sequencing was CD8+ T cells from peripheral blood mononuclear cells, taken in the first trimester of pregnancy. The receptors were gathered from a female donor with multiple sclerosis, enrolled in a pregnancy study.

V gene TRBV9 combines with J gene TRBJ1-4; 8 nucleotides agree with TRBD1. The CDR3 is 16 residues long. The junction had 8 bases not matched to a gene; V was cut back by 4 bases and J by 3 bases. The V gene's germline CDR1 is SGDLS and CDR2 YYNGEE. CDR3: CASSTGQGLSNEKLFF. DNA for the CDR3: TGTGCCAGCAGCACCGGACAGGGTTTGTCTAATGAAAAACTGTTTTTT.

The gene calls are TRBV13 and TRBJ2-5; 7 nucleotides match TRBD1. Germline CDR1 reads PRHDT; CDR2 reads FYEKMQ (reference sequence). This CDR3 comprises 14 residues. V lost 3 bases, J lost 3 bases, and 4 bases stayed unmatched. The CDR3 here is CASSFLQGEETQYF. In DNA form, the CDR3 reads TGTGCCAGCAGCTTTCTCCAGGGGGAAGAGACCCAGTACTTC.

V usage is TRBV6-1 and J usage is TRBJ2-1, with 7 bases fitting TRBD2. CDR3 size: 16 residues. Trimming cost V 3 bases and J 4 bases; bases outside gene matches: 9. Looked up from germline, CDR1 is MNHNS and CDR2 is SASEGT. CDR3 protein: CASSDGAGLPYNEQFF. The CDR3 DNA reads TGTGCCAGCAGTGATGGAGCGGGGTTACCATACAATGAGCAGTTCTTC.

The rearrangement links TRBV9 to TRBJ1-2, with 7 positions matching TRBD1. The V and J ends lost 0 bases and 1 base, in that order; junction bases with no gene match: 9. The CDR3 loop spans 17 amino acids. Germline CDR1 and CDR2: SGDLS and YYNGEE. The CDR3: CASSVAKGAANNYGYTF. The CDR3 DNA follows: TGTGCCAGCAGCGTAGCGAAGGGGGCCGCTAATAACTATGGCTACACCTTC.

V gene TRBV6-5 combines with J gene TRBJ1-1; TRBD1 aligns across 7 bases. CDR3 length: 14 amino acids. V shed 7 bases and J 5 bases; nucleotides not matched to a gene: 10. CDR1 is MNHEY and CDR2 is SVGAGI in the germline V gene. DNA for the CDR3: TGTGCCAGCACGCCCTGGCAGGGGGAAACTGAAGCTTTCTTT. Encoded protein: CASTPWQGETEAFF.

This clone was picked up one time. The chain is built from TRBV19 and TRBJ2-7; TRBD1 agrees at 8 bases. The CDR3 spans 15 residues. Germline trimming cut 5 bases from V and 8 bases from J; bases unmatched to any gene: 14. CDR1 and CDR2 (germline): LNHDA, SQIVND (reference sequence). The CDR3 spells CASSPLNDRGGQQYF. CDR3 nucleotides: TGTGCCAGTAGTCCCCTGAATGACAGGGGAGGTCAGCAGTACTTC. Complete variable domain (other parts from reference TRBV19 and TRBJ2-7): DGGITQSPKYLFRKEGQNVTLSCEQNLNHDAMYWYRQDPGQGLRLIYYSQIVNDFQKGDIAEGYSVSREKKESFPLTVTSAQKNPTAFYLCASSPLNDRGGQQYFGPGTRLTVT.

CDR3 sequence reads: CASSLQGEEKLFF. The CDR3 nucleotides are TGTGCCAGCAGCTTACAGGGGGAAGAAAAACTGTTTTTT. The rearrangement uses TRBV11-2 and TRBJ1-4, with 7 bases matching TRBD1. The CDR3 has 13 amino acids. Germline lookup yields CDR1 SGHAT and CDR2 FQNNGV. The J segment lost 8 bases and the V segment lost 2 bases, leaving 2 bases of the junction unmatched.

This chain uses TRBV7-9 with TRBJ1-1; D is perhaps TRBD1 (6 bases). CDR1 is SEHNR, CDR2 FQNEAQ, per germline (reference sequence). The CDR3 totals 14 residues. V dropped 5 bases and J dropped 1 base, with 11 bases sitting between them. The CDR3 DNA reads as TGTGCCAGCAGCCCCCCGGGACAGAACACTGAAGCTTTCTTT. Its translation is CASSPPGQNTEAFF.

The chain is built from TRBV4-3 and TRBJ1-1; D is undetermined. CDR1 is LGHNA and CDR2 is YSLEER in the germline V gene. The V end was cut by 3 bases, the J end by 1 base, with 15 bases between. The CDR3 totals 16 residues. CDR3 loop: CASSQELPTGNTEAFF. The CDR3 DNA follows: TGCGCCAGCAGCCAGGAATTGCCGACGGGGAACACTGAAGCTTTCTTT.

This sequence joins TRBV9 and TRBJ1-5; weak D call: TRBD1 (6 bases). V gave up 0 bases and J gave up 6 bases, with 16 bases separating them. Germline V gives CDR1 SGDLS, CDR2 YYNGEE. The CDR3 sequence is 16 residues long. Here the CDR3 DNA reads TGTGCCAGCAGCGTAGACCCATCTACAGGGAGTCAGCCCCAGCATTTT. It is translated as CASSVDPSTGSQPQHF.

This sequence joins TRBV27 and TRBJ2-7, with 8 positions matching TRBD2. The germline CDR1 and CDR2 sequences are MNHEY and SMNVEV (reference sequence). The CDR3 runs to 13 residues. The V segment lost 6 bases and the J segment 7 bases; nucleotides outside the gene matches: 8. CDR3 sequence reads: CASSPSGSREQYF. In nucleotides, the CDR3 is TGTGCCAGCAGCCCTAGCGGGTCAAGGGAGCAGTACTTC.

The chain employs TRBV9 and TRBJ2-7; 9 bases are shared with TRBD1. The CDR3 length is 14 residues. The V segment lost 3 bases and the J segment 4 bases; nucleotides outside the gene matches: 5. Germline V lookup: CDR1 SGDLS, CDR2 YYNGEE. The CDR3 here is CASSAGQGRYEQYF. CDR3 DNA: TGTGCCAGCAGCGCCGGACAGGGGAGATACGAGCAGTACTTC.

J is TRBJ1-6 and V is TRBV7-2; 8 nucleotides agree with TRBD1. CDR1 and CDR2 (germline): SGHTA, FQGNSA. The V and J ends lost 4 bases and 1 base, in that order; junction bases with no gene match: 6. This CDR3 is built from 17 residues. The DNA for the CDR3 is TGTGCCAGCAGCTCCGACAGGGGATGGTCCTATAATTCACCCCTCCACTTT. This codes for CASSSDRGWSYNSPLHF.